The clone carrying this TCR beta chain was detected ten times or more. The data are from a study of blood T cells in healthy people across ages. A sample-barcoded 5' primer and a J-beta primer mix were used in a second PCR of about 7 to 12 cycles. In TCRdb, the 5' RACE reads were re-called with MiXCR into one record per CDR3 protein. This repertoire shows around 870,000 distinct CDR3 sequences, under 30% found once; its top ten account for 17%. The CDR3 is 16 residues long. Unmatched junction bases numbered 9, after V lost 4 bases and J lost 4 bases. Germline lookup yields CDR1 MNHEY and CDR2 SMNVEV (reference sequence).

The chain uses TRBV27 and TRBJ2-3, with 9 bases matching TRBD2. The receptor's source is a woman older than 75 in good health. The specimen sequenced was blood. CDR3 loop: CASSSYRGLASDTQYF. CDR3 sequence (DNA): TGTGCCAGCAGTTCCTACCGGGGACTAGCCTCAGATACGCAGTATTTT.